This passage covers 5 T cell receptor beta chains from one sample sequenced in a study of CD8+ T cells in alopecia areata. As to treatment: oral pan-JAK inhibitor, 5-10 mg twice daily. Reverse transcribed after extraction, RNA yielded cDNA as the sequencing template. Produced via immunoSEQ multiplex PCR; TCRdb's table is partial and in-frame only. The data show under 130,000 clones, 65% to 90% seen once. The sequenced sample was CD8+ T cells sorted from blood, obtained between weeks 30 and 35, from a patient treated with tofacitinib. The source is a human donor with alopecia areata.

This clone was recorded a few times. This chain joins TRBV5-1 and TRBJ2-3; 9 nucleotides agree with TRBD2. Per the germline V gene, CDR1 is SGHRS and CDR2 is YFSETQ. CDR3 size: 17 residues. Trimming took 0 bases from V and 0 from J; bases not matched to a gene: 5. The CDR3 reads CASSLAALAGSTDTQYF. The CDR3 DNA sequence: TGCGCCAGCAGCTTGGCTGCCCTAGCGGGAAGCACAGATACGCAGTATTTT. The variable domain in full, with the rest retrieved from reference TRBV5-1 and TRBJ2-3, is KAGVTQTPRYLIKTRGQQVTLSCSPISGHRSVSWYQQTPGQGLQFLFEYFSETQRNKGNFPGRFSGRQFSNSRSEMNVSTLELGDSALYLCASSLAALAGSTDTQYFGPGTRLTVL.

The DNA of the CDR3 is TGTGCCAGCAGCTTAGACAGGGGAGACAATGAGCAGTTCTTC. Amino acids: CASSLDRGDNEQFF. The V and J genes are TRBV7-9 and TRBJ2-1, with 7 bases aligning to TRBD1. Trimming at V came to 1 base and at J to 5 bases, leaving 2 bases not matched to a gene. There are 14 residues in the CDR3. CDR1 SEHNR and CDR2 FQNEAQ come from the germline V gene (reference sequence).

The V call is TRBV15, the J call TRBJ2-1; 7 nucleotides line up with TRBD2. Germline values: CDR1 LNHNV, CDR2 YYDKDF (reference sequence). V was pared by 0 bases and J by 9 bases, with 17 bases of the junction left unmatched. This CDR3 comprises 18 residues. CDR3 nucleotides: TGTGCCACCAGCAGAGAGGGGCCGGGTGGACTAGAGTATACTGAGCAGTTCTTC. This translates into CATSREGPGGLEYTEQFF.

The V and J genes are TRBV9 and TRBJ2-2, with 10 bases aligning to TRBD2. The V gene's germline CDR1 is SGDLS and CDR2 YYNGEE. CDR3 size: 15 residues. J was trimmed by 10 bases and V by 4 bases; bases with no gene match: 10. CDR3 in amino acids: CASSPWASGGKELFF. CDR3 in DNA: TGTGCCAGCAGCCCGTGGGCTAGCGGGGGTAAGGAGCTGTTTTTT.

Worth noting for this clone: One base separates it from a far larger clone, so it is likely a read error. The chain combines TRBV2 with TRBJ2-1; D is ambiguous. The CDR3 runs to 12 residues. Trimming left V 5 bases short and J 8 bases short, with 10 bases between. Looked up from germline, CDR1 is SNHLY and CDR2 is FYNNEI. The CDR3 bases are TGTGCCAGCAGTCAGTGTACAGATGAGCAGTTCTTC. It is translated as CASSQCTDEQFF. Full variable domain (missing parts from reference TRBV2 and TRBJ2-1): EPEVTQTPSHQVTQMGQEVILRCVPISNHLYFYWYRQILGQKVEFLVSFYNNEISEKSEIFDDQFSVERPDGSNFTLKIRSTKLEDSAMYFCASSQCTDEQFFGPGTRLTVL.